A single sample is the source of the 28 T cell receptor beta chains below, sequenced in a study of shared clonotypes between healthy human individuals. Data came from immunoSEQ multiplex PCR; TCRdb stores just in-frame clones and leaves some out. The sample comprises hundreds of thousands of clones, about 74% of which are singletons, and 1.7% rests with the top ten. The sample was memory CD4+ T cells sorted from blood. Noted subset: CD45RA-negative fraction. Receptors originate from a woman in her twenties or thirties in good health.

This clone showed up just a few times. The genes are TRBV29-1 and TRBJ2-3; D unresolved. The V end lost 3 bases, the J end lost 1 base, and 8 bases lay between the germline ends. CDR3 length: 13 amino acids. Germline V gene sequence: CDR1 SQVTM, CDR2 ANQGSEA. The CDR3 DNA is TGCAGCGTTGACAAGATAGGCACAGATACGCAGTATTTT. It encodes CSVDKIGTDTQYF.

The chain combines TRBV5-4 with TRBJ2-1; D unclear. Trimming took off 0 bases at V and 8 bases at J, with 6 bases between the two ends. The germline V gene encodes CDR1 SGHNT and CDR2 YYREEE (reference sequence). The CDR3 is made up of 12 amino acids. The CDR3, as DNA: TGTGCCAGCAGCTTGGCTGAGGATGAGCAGTTCTTC. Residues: CASSLAEDEQFF.

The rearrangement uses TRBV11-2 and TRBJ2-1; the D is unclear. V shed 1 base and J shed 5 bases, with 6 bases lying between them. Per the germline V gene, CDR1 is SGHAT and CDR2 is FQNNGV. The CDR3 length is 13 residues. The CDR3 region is CASSLVVNNEQFF. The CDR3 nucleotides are TGTGCCAGCAGCTTAGTTGTCAACAATGAGCAGTTCTTC.

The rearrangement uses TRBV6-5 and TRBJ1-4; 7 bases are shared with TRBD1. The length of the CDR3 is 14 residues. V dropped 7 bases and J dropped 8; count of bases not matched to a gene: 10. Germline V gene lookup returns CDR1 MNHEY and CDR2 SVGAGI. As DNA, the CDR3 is TGTGCCAGCAAACCGGGACAGTCGGACGAAAAACTGTTTTTT. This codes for CASKPGQSDEKLFF.

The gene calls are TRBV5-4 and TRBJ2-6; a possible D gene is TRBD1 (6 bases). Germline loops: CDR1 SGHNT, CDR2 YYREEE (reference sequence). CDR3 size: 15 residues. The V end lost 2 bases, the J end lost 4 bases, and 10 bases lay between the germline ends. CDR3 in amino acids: CASSFQGLGANVLTF. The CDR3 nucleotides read TGTGCCAGCAGCTTCCAGGGGTTGGGGGCCAACGTCCTGACTTTC.

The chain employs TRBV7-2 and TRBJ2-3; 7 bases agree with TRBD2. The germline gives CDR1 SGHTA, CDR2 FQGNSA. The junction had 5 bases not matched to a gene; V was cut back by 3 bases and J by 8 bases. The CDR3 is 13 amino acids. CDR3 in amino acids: CASSLGGRPTQYF. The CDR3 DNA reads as TGTGCCAGCAGCTTGGGCGGGAGACCTACGCAGTATTTT.

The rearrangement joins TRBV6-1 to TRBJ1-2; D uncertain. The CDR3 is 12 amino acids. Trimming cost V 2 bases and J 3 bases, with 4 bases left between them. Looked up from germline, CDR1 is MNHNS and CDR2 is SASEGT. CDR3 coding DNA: TGTGCCAGCAGTGAACGGTACTATGGCTACACCTTC. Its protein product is CASSERYYGYTF.

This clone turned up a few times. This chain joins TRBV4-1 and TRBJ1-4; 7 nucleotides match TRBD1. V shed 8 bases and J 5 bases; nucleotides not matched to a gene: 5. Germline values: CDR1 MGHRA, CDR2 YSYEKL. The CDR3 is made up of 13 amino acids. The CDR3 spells CASRDSLNEKLFF. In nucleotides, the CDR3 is TGCGCCAGCCGGGACAGTTTGAATGAAAAACTGTTTTTT.

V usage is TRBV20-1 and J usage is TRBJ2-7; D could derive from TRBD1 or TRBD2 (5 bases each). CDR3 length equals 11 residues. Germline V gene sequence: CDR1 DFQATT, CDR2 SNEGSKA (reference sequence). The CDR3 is CRGMTGGEQYF. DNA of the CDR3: TGCAGGGGAATGACTGGGGGCGAGCAGTACTTC.

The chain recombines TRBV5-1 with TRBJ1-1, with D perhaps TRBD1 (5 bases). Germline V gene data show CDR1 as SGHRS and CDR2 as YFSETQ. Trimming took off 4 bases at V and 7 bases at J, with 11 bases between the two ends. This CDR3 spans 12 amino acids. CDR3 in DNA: TGCGCCAGCAGCCGGCTTGGGGGTGAAGCTTTCTTT. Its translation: CASSRLGGEAFF.

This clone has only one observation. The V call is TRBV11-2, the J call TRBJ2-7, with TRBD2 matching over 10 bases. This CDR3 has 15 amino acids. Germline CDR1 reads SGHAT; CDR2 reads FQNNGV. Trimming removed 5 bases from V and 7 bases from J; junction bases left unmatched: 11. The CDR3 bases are TGTGCCAGCAGCCCGTTTCTAGCGGGAGAAAAAGAGCAGTACTTC. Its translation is CASSPFLAGEKEQYF.

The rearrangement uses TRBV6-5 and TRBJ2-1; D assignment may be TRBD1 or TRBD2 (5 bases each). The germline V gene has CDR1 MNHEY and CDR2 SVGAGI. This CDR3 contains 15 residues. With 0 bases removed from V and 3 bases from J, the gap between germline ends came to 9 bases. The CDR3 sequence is CASSYSGAIYNEQFF. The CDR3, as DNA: TGTGCCAGCAGTTACTCCGGGGCTATCTACAATGAGCAGTTCTTC.

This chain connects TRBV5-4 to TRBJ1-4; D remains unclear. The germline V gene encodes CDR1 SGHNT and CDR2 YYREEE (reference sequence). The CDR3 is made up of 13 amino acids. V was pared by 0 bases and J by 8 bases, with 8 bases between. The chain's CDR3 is CASSLETDEKLFF. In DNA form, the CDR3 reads TGTGCCAGCAGCTTGGAAACGGACGAAAAACTGTTTTTT.

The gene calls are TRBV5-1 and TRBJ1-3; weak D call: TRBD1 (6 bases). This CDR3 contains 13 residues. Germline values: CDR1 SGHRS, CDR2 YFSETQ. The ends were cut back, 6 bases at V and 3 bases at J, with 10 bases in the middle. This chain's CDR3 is CASTLDSGNTIYF. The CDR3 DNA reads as TGCGCCAGCACCCTGGACAGTGGAAACACCATATATTTT.

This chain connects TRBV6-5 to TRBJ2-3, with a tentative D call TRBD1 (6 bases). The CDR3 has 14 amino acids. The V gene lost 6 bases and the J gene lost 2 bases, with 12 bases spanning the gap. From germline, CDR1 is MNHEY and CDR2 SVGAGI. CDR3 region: CASSRGQITDTQYF. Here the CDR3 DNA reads TGTGCCAGCAGCCGAGGACAGATCACAGATACGCAGTATTTT.

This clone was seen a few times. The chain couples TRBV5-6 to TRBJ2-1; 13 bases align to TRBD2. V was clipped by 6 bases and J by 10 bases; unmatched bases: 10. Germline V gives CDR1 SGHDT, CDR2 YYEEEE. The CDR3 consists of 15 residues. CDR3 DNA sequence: TGTGCCAGCACCGATTCCGGGACTAGCGGGAAGGAGCAGTTCTTC. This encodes CASTDSGTSGKEQFF.

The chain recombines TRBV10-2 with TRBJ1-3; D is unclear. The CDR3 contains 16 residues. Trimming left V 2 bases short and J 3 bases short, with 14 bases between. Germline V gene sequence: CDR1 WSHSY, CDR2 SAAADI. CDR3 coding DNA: TGCGCCAGCAGTGAGCGTTCGACTGGTAGTGGAAACACCATATATTTT. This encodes CASSERSTGSGNTIYF.

CDR3 amino acids: CASSLDREYNEQFF. The CDR3 region has the DNA TGTGCCAGCAGCTTAGATCGAGAGTACAATGAGCAGTTCTTC. The rearrangement joins TRBV7-9 to TRBJ2-1; D is unresolved. The V gene lost 1 base and the J gene lost 4 bases, with 8 bases spanning the gap. This CDR3 contains 14 residues. Germline V gene sequence: CDR1 SEHNR, CDR2 FQNEAQ (reference sequence).

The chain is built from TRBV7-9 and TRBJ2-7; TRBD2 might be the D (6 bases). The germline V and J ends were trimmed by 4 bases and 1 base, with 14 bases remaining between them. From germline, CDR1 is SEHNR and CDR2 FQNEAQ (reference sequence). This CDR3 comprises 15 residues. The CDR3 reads CASSSPPGGSYEQYF. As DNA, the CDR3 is TGTGCCAGCAGCTCCCCCCCAGGAGGGTCCTACGAGCAGTACTTC.

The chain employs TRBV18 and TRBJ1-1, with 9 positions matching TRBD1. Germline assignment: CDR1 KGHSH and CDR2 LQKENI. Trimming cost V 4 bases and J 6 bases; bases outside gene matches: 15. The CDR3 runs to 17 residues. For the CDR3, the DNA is TGTGCCAGCTCACAACAGAGGACCGGGACAGGGAAGCCTGAAGCTTTCTTT. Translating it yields CASSQQRTGTGKPEAFF.

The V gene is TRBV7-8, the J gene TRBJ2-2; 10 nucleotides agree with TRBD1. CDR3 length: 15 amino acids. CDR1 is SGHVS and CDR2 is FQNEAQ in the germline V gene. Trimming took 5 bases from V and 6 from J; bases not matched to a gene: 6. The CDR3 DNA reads TGTGCCAGCAGCCCCCGGACAGGGGGGTCCGGGGAGCTGTTTTTT. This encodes CASSPRTGGSGELFF.

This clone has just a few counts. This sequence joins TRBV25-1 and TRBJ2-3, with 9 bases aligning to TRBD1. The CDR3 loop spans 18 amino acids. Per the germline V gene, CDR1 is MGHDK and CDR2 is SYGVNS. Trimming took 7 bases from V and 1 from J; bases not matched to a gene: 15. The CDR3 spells CASTRGGRQGEGTDTQYF. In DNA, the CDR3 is TGTGCCAGCACCCGAGGGGGCCGACAGGGGGAGGGCACAGATACGCAGTATTTT.

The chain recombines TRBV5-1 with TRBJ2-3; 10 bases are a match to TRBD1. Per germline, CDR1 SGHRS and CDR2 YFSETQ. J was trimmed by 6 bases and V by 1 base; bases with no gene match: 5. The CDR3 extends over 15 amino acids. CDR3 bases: TGCGCCAGCAGCTTGAAGACAGGGGGCCAGGATACGCAGTATTTT. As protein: CASSLKTGGQDTQYF.

The CDR3 region has the DNA TGTGCCAGCAGTACCCAGCGGGAGGGTGGTTATACGCAGTATTTT. It yields the protein CASSTQREGGYTQYF. This chain joins TRBV28 and TRBJ2-3, with 10 bases lining up with TRBD2. V gave up 5 bases and J gave up 7 bases; unmatched junction bases: 9. Germline CDR1 reads MDHEN; CDR2 reads SYDVKM. The CDR3 sequence is 15 residues long.

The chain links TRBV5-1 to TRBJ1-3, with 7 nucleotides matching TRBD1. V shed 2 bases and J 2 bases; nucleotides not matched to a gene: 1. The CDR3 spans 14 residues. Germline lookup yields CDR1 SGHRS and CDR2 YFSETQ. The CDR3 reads CASSFQGAGNTIYF. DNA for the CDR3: TGCGCCAGCAGCTTTCAGGGGGCTGGAAACACCATATATTTT. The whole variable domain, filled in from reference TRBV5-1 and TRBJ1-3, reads KAGVTQTPRYLIKTRGQQVTLSCSPISGHRSVSWYQQTPGQGLQFLFEYFSETQRNKGNFPGRFSGRQFSNSRSEMNVSTLELGDSALYLCASSFQGAGNTIYFGEGSWLTVV.

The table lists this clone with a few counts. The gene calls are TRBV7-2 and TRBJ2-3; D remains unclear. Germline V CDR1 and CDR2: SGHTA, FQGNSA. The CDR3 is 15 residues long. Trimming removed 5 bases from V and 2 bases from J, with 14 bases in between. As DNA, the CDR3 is TGTGCCAGCAGCCGGACCGCCACTTACACAGATACGCAGTATTTT. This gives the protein CASSRTATYTDTQYF.

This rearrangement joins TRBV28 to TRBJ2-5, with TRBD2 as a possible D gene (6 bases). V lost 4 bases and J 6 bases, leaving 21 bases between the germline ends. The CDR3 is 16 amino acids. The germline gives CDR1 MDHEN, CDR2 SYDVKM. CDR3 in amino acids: CASSSIGSGGVQTQYF. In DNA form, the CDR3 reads TGTGCCAGCAGTTCTATAGGCTCCGGGGGAGTGCAGACCCAGTACTTC.

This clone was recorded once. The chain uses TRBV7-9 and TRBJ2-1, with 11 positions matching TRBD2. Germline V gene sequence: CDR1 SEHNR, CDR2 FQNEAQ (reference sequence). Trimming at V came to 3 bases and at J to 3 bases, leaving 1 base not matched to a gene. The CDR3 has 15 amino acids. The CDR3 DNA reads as TGTGCCAGCAGCTTCGGGACTAGCGGCTACAATGAGCAGTTCTTC. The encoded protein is CASSFGTSGYNEQFF.